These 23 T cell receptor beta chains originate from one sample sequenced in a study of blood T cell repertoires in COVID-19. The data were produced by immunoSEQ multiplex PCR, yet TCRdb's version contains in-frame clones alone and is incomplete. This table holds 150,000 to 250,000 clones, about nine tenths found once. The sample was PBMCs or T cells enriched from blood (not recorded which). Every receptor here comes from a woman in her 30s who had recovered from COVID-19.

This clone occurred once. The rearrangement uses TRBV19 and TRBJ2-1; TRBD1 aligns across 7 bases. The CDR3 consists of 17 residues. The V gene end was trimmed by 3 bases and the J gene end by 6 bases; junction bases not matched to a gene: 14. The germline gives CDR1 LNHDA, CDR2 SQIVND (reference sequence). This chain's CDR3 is CASSIFVRGQRGNEQFF. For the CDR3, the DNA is TGTGCCAGTAGTATTTTTGTGAGGGGGCAGAGGGGCAATGAGCAGTTCTTC.

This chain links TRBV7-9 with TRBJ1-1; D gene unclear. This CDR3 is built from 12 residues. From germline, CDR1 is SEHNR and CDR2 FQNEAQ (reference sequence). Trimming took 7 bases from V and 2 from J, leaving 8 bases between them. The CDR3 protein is CASNRGNTEAFF. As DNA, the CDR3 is TGTGCCAGCAACCGGGGAAACACTGAAGCTTTCTTT.

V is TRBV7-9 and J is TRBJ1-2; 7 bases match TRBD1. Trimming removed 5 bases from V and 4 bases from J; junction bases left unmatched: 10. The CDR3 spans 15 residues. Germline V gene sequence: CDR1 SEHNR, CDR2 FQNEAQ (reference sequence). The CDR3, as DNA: TGTGCCAGCAGCGGCACAGGGGCAGGTGGCTATGGCTACACCTTC. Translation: CASSGTGAGGYGYTF.

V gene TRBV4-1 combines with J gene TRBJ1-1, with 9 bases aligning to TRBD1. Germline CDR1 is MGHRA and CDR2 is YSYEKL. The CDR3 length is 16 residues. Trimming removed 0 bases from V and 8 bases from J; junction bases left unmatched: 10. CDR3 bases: TGCGCCAGCAGCCAAGACACTTACGACAGGGGGAAAGAAGCTTTCTTT. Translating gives CASSQDTYDRGKEAFF.

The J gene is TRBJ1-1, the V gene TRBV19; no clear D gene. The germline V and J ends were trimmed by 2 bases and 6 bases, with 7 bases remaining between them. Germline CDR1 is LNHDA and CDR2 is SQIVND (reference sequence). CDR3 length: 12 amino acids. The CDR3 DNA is TGTGCCAGTAGTATATCTTTCGCTGAAGCTTTCTTT. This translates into CASSISFAEAFF.

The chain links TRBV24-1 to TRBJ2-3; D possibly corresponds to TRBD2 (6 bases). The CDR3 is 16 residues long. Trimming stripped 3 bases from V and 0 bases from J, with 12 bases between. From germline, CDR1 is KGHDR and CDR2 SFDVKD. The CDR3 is CATSDPGGTSTDTQYF. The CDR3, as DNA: TGTGCCACCAGTGATCCTGGTGGGACTAGCACAGATACGCAGTATTTT.

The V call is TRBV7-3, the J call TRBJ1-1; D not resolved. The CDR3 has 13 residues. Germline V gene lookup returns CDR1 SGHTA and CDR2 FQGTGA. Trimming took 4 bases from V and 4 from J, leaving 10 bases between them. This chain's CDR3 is CASSSISVTEAFF. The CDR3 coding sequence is TGTGCCAGCAGCTCGATATCGGTCACTGAAGCTTTCTTT.

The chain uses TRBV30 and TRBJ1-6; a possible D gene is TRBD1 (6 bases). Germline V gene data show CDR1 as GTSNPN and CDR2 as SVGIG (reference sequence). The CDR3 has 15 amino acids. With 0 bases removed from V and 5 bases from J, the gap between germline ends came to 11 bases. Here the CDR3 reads CAWSVRTANNSPLHF. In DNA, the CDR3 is TGTGCCTGGAGTGTTCGGACAGCCAATAATTCACCCCTCCACTTT.

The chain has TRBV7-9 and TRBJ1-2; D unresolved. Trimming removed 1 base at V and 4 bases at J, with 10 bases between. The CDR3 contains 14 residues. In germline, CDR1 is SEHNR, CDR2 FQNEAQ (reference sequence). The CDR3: CASSLGSGGYGYTF. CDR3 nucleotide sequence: TGTGCCAGCAGCTTAGGATCCGGCGGCTATGGCTACACCTTC.

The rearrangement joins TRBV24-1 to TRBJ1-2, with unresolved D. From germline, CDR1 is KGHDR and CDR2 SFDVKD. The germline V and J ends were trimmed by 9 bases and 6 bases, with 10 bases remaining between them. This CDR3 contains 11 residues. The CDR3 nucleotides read TGTGCCACCGTTCCCAGGCATGGCTACACCTTC. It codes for CATVPRHGYTF.

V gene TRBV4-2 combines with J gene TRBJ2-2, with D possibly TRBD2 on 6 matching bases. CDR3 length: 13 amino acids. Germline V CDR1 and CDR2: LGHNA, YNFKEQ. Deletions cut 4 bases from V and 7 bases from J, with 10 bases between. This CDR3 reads CASSRRGDGELFF. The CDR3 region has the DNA TGTGCCAGCAGCCGGAGGGGTGACGGGGAGCTGTTTTTT.

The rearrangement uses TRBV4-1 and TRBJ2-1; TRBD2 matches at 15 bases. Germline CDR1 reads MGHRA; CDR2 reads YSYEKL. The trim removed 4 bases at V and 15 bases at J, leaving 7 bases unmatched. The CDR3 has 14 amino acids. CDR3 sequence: CASSLGLAGGVMFF. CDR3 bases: TGCGCCAGCAGCCTGGGACTAGCGGGAGGAGTAATGTTCTTC.

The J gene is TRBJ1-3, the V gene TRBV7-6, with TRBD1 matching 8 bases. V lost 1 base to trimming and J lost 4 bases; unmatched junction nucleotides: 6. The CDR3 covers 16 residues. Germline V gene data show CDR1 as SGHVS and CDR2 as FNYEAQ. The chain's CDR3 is CASSLVPQGGGNTIYF. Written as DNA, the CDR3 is TGTGCCAGCAGCTTAGTGCCACAGGGGGGGGGAAACACCATATATTTT. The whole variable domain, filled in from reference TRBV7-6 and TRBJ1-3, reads GAGVSQSPRYKVTKRGQDVALRCDPISGHVSLYWYRQALGQGPEFLTYFNYEAQQDKSGLPNDRFSAERPEGSISTLTIQRTEQRDSAMYRCASSLVPQGGGNTIYFGEGSWLTVV.

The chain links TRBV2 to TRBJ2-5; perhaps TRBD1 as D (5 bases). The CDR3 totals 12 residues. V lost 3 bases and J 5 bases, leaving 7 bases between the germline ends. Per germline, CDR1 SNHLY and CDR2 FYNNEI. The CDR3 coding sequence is TGTGCCAGCAGTGACAGGGTGGAGACCCAGTACTTC. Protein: CASSDRVETQYF.

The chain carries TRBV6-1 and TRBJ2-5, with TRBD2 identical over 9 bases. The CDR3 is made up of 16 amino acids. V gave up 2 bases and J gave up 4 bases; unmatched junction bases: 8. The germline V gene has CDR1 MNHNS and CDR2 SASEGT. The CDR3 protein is CASSESLAGSGETQYF. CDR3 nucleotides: TGTGCCAGCAGTGAATCCCTAGCGGGGAGTGGAGAGACCCAGTACTTC.

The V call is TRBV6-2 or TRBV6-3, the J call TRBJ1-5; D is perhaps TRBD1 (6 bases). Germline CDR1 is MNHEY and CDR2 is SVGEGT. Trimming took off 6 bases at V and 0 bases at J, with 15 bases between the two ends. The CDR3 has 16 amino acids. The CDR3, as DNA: TGTGCCAGCAGCGAGCACACAGGGTCTAGCAATCAGCCCCAGCATTTT. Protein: CASSEHTGSSNQPQHF.

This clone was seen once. The CDR3 spells CASSPTGINGYTF. CDR3 nucleotide sequence: TGTGCCAGCAGTCCTACAGGGATAAATGGCTACACCTTC. This chain links TRBV27 with TRBJ1-2; maybe TRBD1 (6 bases). The CDR3 totals 13 residues. V lost 5 bases, J lost 6 bases, and 13 bases lay in between. Germline CDR1 reads MNHEY; CDR2 reads SMNVEV (reference sequence).

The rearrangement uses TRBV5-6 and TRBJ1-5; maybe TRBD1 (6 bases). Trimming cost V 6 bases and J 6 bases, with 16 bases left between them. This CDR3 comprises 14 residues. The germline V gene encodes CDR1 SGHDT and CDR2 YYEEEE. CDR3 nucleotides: TGTGCCAGCACCTCAGGCTTAGGGGGTCAGCCCCAGCATTTT. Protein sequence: CASTSGLGGQPQHF.

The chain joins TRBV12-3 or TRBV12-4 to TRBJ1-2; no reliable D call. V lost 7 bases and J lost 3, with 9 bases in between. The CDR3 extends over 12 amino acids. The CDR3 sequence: CASMAGYYGYTF. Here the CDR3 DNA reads TGTGCCAGCATGGCAGGCTACTATGGCTACACCTTC.

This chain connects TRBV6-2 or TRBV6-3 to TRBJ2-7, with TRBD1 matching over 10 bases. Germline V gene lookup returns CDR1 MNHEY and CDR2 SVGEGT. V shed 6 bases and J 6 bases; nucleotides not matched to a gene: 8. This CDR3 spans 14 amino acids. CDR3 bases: TGTGCCAGCAGCCGCGACAGGGGGCTTGGCGAGCAGTACTTC. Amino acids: CASSRDRGLGEQYF.

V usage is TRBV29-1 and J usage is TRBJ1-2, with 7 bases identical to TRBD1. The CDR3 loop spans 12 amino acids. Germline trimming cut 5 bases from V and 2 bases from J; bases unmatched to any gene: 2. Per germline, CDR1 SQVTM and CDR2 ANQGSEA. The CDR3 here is CSVQGVNYGYTF. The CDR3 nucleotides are TGCAGCGTTCAGGGGGTCAACTATGGCTACACCTTC.

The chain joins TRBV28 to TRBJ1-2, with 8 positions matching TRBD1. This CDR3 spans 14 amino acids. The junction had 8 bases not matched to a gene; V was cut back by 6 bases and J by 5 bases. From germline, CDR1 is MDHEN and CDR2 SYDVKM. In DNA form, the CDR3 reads TGTGCCAGCAGGATCCGGGACAGGACTTATGGCTACACCTTC. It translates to CASRIRDRTYGYTF.

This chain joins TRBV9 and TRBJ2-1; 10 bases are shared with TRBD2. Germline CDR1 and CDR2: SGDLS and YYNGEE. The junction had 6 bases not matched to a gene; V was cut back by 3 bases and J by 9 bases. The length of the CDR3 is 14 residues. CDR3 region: CASSGSGTSVEQFF. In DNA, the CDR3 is TGTGCCAGCAGCGGTAGTGGGACTAGCGTTGAGCAGTTCTTC.